This T cell receptor beta chain was documented in a study of blood T cell repertoires in COVID-19. Clones were sequenced by immunoSEQ multiplex PCR, and TCRdb holds only the in-frame ones, with some missing. Here the sample spans around 170,000 clones, about 85% being singletons. The CDR3 extends over 16 amino acids. V lost 0 bases to trimming and J lost 2 bases, with 11 bases between them. In germline, CDR1 is LNHDA, CDR2 SQIVND (reference sequence). The chain joins TRBV19 to TRBJ1-3; D unresolved. Sequencing input: peripheral blood. The receptor was derived from a man aged 55 to 70 with acute or convalescent COVID-19. For the CDR3, the DNA is TGTGCCAGTAGTATAGAGGCGGGAGCGCCTGGAAACACCATATATTTT. Translating gives CASSIEAGAPGNTIYF.